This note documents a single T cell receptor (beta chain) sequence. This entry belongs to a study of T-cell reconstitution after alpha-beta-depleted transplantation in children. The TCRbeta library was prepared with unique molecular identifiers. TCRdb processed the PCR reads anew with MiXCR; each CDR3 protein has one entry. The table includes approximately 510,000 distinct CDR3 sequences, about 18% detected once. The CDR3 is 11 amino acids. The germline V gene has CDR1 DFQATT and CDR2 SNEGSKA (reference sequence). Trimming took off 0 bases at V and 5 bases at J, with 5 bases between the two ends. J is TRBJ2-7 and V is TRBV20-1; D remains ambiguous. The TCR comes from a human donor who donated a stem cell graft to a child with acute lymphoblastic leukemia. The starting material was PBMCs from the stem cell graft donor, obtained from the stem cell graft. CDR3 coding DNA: TGCAGTGCTAGAGAGCCCAACGAGCAGTACTTC. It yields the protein CSAREPNEQYF.